This paragraph covers one T cell receptor (beta chain) sequence. The source of the sample is a study of cytomegalovirus exposure and HLA in healthy donors. Overall study: The 90 to 150 validation repertoires, a later analysis reported, used the same platform as the 550 to 800 first-cohort repertoires.

Germline V lookup: CDR1 LNHDA, CDR2 SQIVND (reference sequence). The germline V and J ends were trimmed by 6 bases and 4 bases, with 10 bases remaining between them. The CDR3 loop spans 13 amino acids. Libraries were prepared by immunoSEQ multiplex PCR; TCRdb keeps only in-frame clonotypes and omits some of them. The repertoire holds roughly 67,000 clones, with 90% to 95% as singletons. The sequenced material came from PBMCs. The receptor's source is a man younger than 35 in good health and CMV-seronegative. V gene TRBV19 combines with J gene TRBJ2-1, with D possibly being TRBD2 (5 bases). The CDR3 sequence: CASRGSGYNEQFF. Here the CDR3 DNA reads TGTGCCAGTAGGGGGAGTGGTTACAATGAGCAGTTCTTC.